These 10 T cell receptor beta chains came from one sample sequenced in a study of lymphopenia after photon versus proton radiotherapy. Produced via immunoSEQ multiplex PCR; TCRdb's table is partial and in-frame only. Among under 20,000 clones listed, 80% to 95% were seen once. The sequencing here drew on peripheral blood, taken from a patient treated with photon-based radiotherapy. The receptors were sampled from a man aged 55 to 70 with pancreatic cancer.

The chain couples TRBV11-2 to TRBJ2-7, with a weak D call TRBD2 (5 bases). V lost 6 bases, J lost 2 bases, and 17 bases lay in between. The CDR3 runs 15 residues. Looked up from germline, CDR1 is SGHAT and CDR2 is FQNNGV. The CDR3 protein is CASSFSRDLTYEQYF. The DNA for the CDR3 is TGTGCCAGCAGTTTTAGTCGGGATCTAACCTACGAGCAGTACTTC.

V and J are TRBV19 and TRBJ1-1; 8 bases line up with TRBD1. This CDR3 has 15 amino acids. The V gene's germline CDR1 is LNHDA and CDR2 SQIVND (reference sequence). V trimming: 3 bases; J trimming: 0 bases; junction bases outside the gene matches: 3. The CDR3 protein is CASSIKTGVNTEAFF. The CDR3 DNA is TGTGCCAGTAGTATCAAGACAGGGGTGAACACTGAAGCTTTCTTT. Full variable domain (outside the CDR3, taken from reference TRBV19 and TRBJ1-1): DGGITQSPKYLFRKEGQNVTLSCEQNLNHDAMYWYRQDPGQGLRLIYYSQIVNDFQKGDIAEGYSVSREKKESFPLTVTSAQKNPTAFYLCASSIKTGVNTEAFFGQGTRLTVV.

The chain joins TRBV5-3 to TRBJ1-1; D uncertain. TRBV5-3 is marked as an open reading frame, function uncertain. This CDR3 has 10 amino acids. Trimming stripped 6 bases from V and 8 bases from J, with 8 bases between. The CDR3 reads CARINREAFF. In nucleotides, the CDR3 is TGTGCCAGAATCAACCGGGAAGCTTTCTTT.

The V and J genes are TRBV18 and TRBJ1-1, with D hard to call. Germline V lookup: CDR1 KGHSH, CDR2 LQKENI. This CDR3 is 16 amino acids long. Trimming removed 8 bases at V and 6 bases at J, with 25 bases between. The DNA for the CDR3 is TGTGCCAGCCGGTTGCTATTGGGTGGTGGAATCGCTGAAGCTTTCTTT. It codes for CASRLLLGGGIAEAFF.

The V gene is TRBV4-1, the J gene TRBJ2-3; 13 bases line up with TRBD2. The V gene's germline CDR1 is MGHRA and CDR2 YSYEKL. The junction had 4 bases not matched to a gene; V was cut back by 1 base and J by 6 bases. CDR3 length equals 16 residues. CDR3 in amino acids: CASSQVGTSGVDTQYF. The CDR3 DNA reads as TGCGCCAGCAGCCAAGTCGGGACTAGCGGGGTGGATACGCAGTATTTT.

The CDR3 sequence is CASRDGRGYTF. The DNA for the CDR3 is TGTGCCAGCAGGGACGGGAGAGGCTACACCTTC. The genes are TRBV6-4 and TRBJ1-2; D unclear. Germline V gene sequence: CDR1 MRHNA, CDR2 SNTAGT. V lost 6 bases to trimming and J lost 8 bases, with 10 bases between them. There are 11 residues in the CDR3.

This clone has only a few counts. In nucleotides, the CDR3 is TGTGCCATCAGTGAATCCGGGGGGGTCGAGCAGTACTTC. Translation gives CAISESGGVEQYF. The chain has TRBV10-3 and TRBJ2-7; 8 bases match TRBD2. CDR1 is ENHRY and CDR2 is SYGVKD in the germline V gene. V lost 3 bases, J lost 6 bases, and 4 bases stayed unmatched. The CDR3 totals 13 residues.

The chain combines TRBV29-1 with TRBJ2-7; D not resolved. The length of the CDR3 is 14 residues. V lost 6 bases to trimming and J lost 6 bases, with 21 bases between them. The germline CDR1 and CDR2 sequences are SQVTM and ANQGSEA. CDR3 nucleotides: TGCAGCGTCCCCTCCGGGTCCAGAGGTGCCGAGCAGTACTTC. Translation gives CSVPSGSRGAEQYF.

About this clone: Compared with germline, one end of the junction differs, possibly owing to a read error. This sample includes further DNA sequences coding for the same CDR3. V is TRBV4-2 and J is TRBJ1-4; tentative D call: TRBD1 (5 bases). CDR1 and CDR2 (germline): LGHNA, YNFKEQ. CDR3 length equals 13 residues. The CDR3 DNA sequence: TGTGCCGGCAGTTATGGACGGGACGAAAAACTGTTTTTT. It translates to CAGSYGRDEKLFF.

CDR3 sequence (DNA): TGTGCCAGCAGCCTACGGGACAGCCACAGCGGCTACACCTTC. Protein sequence: CASSLRDSHSGYTF. The chain is built from TRBV7-2 and TRBJ1-2; TRBD1 aligns across 7 bases. After removal of 5 bases from V and 8 bases from J, the junction contained 11 bases not matched to a gene. CDR1 SGHTA and CDR2 FQGNSA come from the germline V gene. The CDR3 length is 14 residues.